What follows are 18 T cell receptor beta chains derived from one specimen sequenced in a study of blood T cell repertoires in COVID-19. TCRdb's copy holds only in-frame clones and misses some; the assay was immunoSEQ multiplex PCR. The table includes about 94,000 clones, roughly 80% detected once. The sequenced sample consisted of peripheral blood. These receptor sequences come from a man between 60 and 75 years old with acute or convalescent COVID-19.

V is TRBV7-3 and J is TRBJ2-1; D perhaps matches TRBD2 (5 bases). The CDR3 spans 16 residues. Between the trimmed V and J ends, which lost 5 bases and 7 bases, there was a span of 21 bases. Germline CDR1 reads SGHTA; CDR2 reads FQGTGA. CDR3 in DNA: TGTGCCAGCAGCCGATCAAAGGGAGCAGGATTGAATGAGCAGTTCTTC. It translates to CASSRSKGAGLNEQFF.

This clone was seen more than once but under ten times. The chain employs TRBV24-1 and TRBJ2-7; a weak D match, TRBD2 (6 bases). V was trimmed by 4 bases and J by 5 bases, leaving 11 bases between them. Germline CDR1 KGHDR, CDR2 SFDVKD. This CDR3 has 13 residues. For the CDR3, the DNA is TGTGCCACCAGTGAGCAGGGAGGCCACGAGCAGTACTTC. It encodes CATSEQGGHEQYF.

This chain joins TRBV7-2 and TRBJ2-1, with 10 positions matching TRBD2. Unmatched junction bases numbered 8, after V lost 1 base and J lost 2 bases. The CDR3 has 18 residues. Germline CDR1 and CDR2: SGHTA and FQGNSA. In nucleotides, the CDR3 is TGTGCCAGCAGCTTAGTTAGCGGACTAGCGGAGACCTACAATGAGCAGTTCTTC. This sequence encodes CASSLVSGLAETYNEQFF.

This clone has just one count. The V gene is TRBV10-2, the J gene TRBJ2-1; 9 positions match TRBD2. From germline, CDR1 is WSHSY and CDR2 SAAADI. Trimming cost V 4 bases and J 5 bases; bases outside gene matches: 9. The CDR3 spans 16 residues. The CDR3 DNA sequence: TGCGCCAGCAGTGCGGCTCTAGCGGGGACAAACAATGAGCAGTTCTTC. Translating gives CASSAALAGTNNEQFF.

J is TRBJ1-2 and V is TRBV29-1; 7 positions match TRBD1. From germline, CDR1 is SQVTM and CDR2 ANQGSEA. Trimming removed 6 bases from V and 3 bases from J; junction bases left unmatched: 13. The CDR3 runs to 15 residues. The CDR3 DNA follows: TGCAGCGTGAGCAGCCCGGGACAGACGGACTATGGCTACACCTTC. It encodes CSVSSPGQTDYGYTF.

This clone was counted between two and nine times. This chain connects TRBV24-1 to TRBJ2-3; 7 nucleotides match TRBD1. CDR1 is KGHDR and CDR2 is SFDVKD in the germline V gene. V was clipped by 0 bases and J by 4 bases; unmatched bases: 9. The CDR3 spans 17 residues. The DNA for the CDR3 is TGTGCCACCAGTGATTTGAGTAGGAAGGGGGCCCCAGATACGCAGTATTTT. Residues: CATSDLSRKGAPDTQYF.

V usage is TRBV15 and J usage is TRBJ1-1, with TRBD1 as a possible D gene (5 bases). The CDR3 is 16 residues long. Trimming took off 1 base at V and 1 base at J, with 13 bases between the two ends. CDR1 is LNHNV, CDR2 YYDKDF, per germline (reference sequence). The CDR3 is CATSRALRGGNTEAFF. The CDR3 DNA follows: TGTGCCACCAGCAGAGCCCTTCGGGGGGGGAACACTGAAGCTTTCTTT.

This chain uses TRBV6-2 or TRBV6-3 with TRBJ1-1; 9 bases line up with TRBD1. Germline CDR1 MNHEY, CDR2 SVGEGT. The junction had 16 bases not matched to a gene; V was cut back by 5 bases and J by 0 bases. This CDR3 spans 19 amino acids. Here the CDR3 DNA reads TGTGCCAGCAGTACCCAACGGACAGGGGCTTTTTTGATGAACACTGAAGCTTTCTTT. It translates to CASSTQRTGAFLMNTEAFF.

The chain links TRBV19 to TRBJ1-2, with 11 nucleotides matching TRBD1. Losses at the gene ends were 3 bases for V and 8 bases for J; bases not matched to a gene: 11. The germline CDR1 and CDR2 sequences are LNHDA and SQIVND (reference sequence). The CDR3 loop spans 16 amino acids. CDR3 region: CASSIAFRTGGGGYTF. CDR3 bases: TGTGCCAGTAGTATTGCTTTTCGGACAGGGGGCGGCGGCTACACCTTC. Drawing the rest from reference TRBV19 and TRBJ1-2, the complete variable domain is DGGITQSPKYLFRKEGQNVTLSCEQNLNHDAMYWYRQDPGQGLRLIYYSQIVNDFQKGDIAEGYSVSREKKESFPLTVTSAQKNPTAFYLCASSIAFRTGGGGYTFGSGTRLTVV.

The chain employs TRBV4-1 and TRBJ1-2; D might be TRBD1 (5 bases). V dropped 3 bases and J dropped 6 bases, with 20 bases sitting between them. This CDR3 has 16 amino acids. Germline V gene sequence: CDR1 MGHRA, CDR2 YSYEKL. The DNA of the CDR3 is TGCGCCAGCAGCCACCTCTTAAGAAGGGTACAGGATGGCTACACCTTC. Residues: CASSHLLRRVQDGYTF.

The CDR3 is CASSEETGGGYGYTF. The DNA for the CDR3 is TGTGCCAGTAGCGAGGAGACAGGGGGAGGGTATGGCTACACCTTC. The J gene is TRBJ1-2, the V gene TRBV19; 9 bases fit TRBD1. The V gene end was trimmed by 6 bases and the J gene end by 5 bases; junction bases not matched to a gene: 10. In germline, CDR1 is LNHDA, CDR2 SQIVND (reference sequence). The CDR3 has 15 amino acids.

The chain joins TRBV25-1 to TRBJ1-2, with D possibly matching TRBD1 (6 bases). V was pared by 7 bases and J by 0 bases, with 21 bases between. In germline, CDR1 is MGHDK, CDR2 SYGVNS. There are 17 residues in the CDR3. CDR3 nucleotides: TGTGCCAGCATTTCCGCCTCCCCGGACAGTACTAACTATGGCTACACCTTC. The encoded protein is CASISASPDSTNYGYTF.

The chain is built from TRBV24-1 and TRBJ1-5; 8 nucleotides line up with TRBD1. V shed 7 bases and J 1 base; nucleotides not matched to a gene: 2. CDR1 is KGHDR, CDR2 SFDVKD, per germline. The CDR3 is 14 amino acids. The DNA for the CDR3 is TGTGCCACCAGCAGACAGGGGAGCAATCAGCCCCAGCATTTT. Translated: CATSRQGSNQPQHF.

CDR3 in amino acids: CASSFGQPSGNTIYF. The DNA of the CDR3 is TGTGCCAGCAGTTTCGGACAGCCCTCTGGAAACACCATATATTTT. J is TRBJ1-3 and V is TRBV6-5; possibly TRBD1 for D (6 bases). The V end lost 4 bases, the J end lost 0 bases, and 10 bases lay between the germline ends. Germline values: CDR1 MNHEY, CDR2 SVGAGI. The CDR3 is 15 amino acids.

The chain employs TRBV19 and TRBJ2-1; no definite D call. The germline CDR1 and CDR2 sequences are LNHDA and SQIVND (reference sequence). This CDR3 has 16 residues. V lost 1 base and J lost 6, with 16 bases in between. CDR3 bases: TGTGCCAGTAGTATAGGATCGTCGCCCTCGGGCAATGAGCAGTTCTTC. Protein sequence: CASSIGSSPSGNEQFF.

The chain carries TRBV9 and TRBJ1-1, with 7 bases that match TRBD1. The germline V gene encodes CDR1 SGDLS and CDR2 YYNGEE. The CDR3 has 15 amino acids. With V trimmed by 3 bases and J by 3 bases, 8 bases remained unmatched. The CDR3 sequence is CASSDHPGQYTEAFF. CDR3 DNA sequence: TGTGCCAGCAGCGACCATCCGGGACAGTACACTGAAGCTTTCTTT. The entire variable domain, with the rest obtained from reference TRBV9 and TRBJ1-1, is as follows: DSGVTQTPKHLITATGQRVTLRCSPRSGDLSVYWYQQSLDQGLQFLIQYYNGEERAKGNILERFSAQQFPDLHSELNLSSLELGDSALYFCASSDHPGQYTEAFFGQGTRLTVV.

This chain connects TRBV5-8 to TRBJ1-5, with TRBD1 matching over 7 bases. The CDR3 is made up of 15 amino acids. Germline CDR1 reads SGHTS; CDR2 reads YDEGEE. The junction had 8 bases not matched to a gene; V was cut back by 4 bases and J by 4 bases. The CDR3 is CASSPGQAFNQPQHF. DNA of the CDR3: TGTGCCAGCAGCCCTGGACAGGCCTTTAATCAGCCCCAGCATTTT.

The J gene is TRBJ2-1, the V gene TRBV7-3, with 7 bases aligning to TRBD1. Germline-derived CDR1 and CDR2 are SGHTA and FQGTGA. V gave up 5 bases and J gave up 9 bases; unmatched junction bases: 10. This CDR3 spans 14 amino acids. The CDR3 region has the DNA TGTGCCAGCAGCGCGAATCAGGGGGACGGTGAGCAGTTCTTC. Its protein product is CASSANQGDGEQFF.